The 5 T cell receptor beta chains below were found in one sample sequenced in a study of blood T cell repertoires in COVID-19. Here immunoSEQ multiplex PCR was the method, and the copy in TCRdb shows in-frame clones only, minus some. The sample comprises under 300,000 clones, around 85% of which are singletons, and around 5.9% rests with the top ten. The sequencing input was peripheral blood. The receptor source for this set is a man in his fifties or sixties with acute or convalescent COVID-19.

J is TRBJ2-7 and V is TRBV27; 12 positions match TRBD1. With V trimmed by 2 bases and J by 5 bases, 1 base remained unmatched. Germline assignment: CDR1 MNHEY and CDR2 SMNVEV (reference sequence). The CDR3 consists of 14 residues. This CDR3 is CASSLGTGGNEQYF. For the CDR3, the DNA is TGTGCCAGCAGTTTAGGGACAGGGGGCAACGAGCAGTACTTC.

The J gene is TRBJ1-2, the V gene TRBV7-2; 8 bases fit TRBD1. CDR1 is SGHTA and CDR2 is FQGNSA in the germline V gene. After removal of 3 bases from V and 3 bases from J, the junction contained 6 bases not matched to a gene. CDR3 length: 15 residues. The CDR3 protein is CASSFQGALDYGYTF. CDR3 bases: TGTGCCAGCAGCTTCCAGGGGGCTCTTGACTATGGCTACACCTTC.

The chain has TRBV25-1 and TRBJ1-1, with 8 bases identical to TRBD1. The trim removed 8 bases at V and 7 bases at J, leaving 6 bases unmatched. Germline V lookup: CDR1 MGHDK, CDR2 SYGVNS. The CDR3 sequence is 12 residues long. DNA of the CDR3: TGTGCCAGCGAGGACAGGGTGAATGAAGCTTTCTTT. This gives the protein CASEDRVNEAFF. Based on the CDR3 plus reference TRBV25-1 and TRBJ1-1, the full variable domain is EADIYQTPRYLVIGTGKKITLECSQTMGHDKMYWYQQDPGMELHLIHYSYGVNSTEKGDLSSESTVSRIRTEHFPLTLESARPSHTSQYLCASEDRVNEAFFGQGTRLTVV.

The rearrangement links TRBV3-1 (or the pseudogene TRBV3-2) to TRBJ2-1; no firm D call. CDR1 is LGHDT, CDR2 YNNKEL, per germline (reference sequence). The CDR3 length is 14 residues. The V and J ends lost 1 base and 4 bases respectively, with 8 bases between them. CDR3 protein: CASSQALTYNEQFF. In nucleotides, the CDR3 is TGTGCCAGCAGCCAAGCCTTGACTTACAATGAGCAGTTCTTC.

The table lists this clone with a count of one. The rearrangement links TRBV10-3 to TRBJ2-7; 10 bases match TRBD1. The germline V gene encodes CDR1 ENHRY and CDR2 SYGVKD. The CDR3 runs 14 residues. J was trimmed by 3 bases and V by 4 bases; bases with no gene match: 3. The CDR3 here is CAISGGTGDYEQYF. CDR3 DNA sequence: TGTGCCATCAGTGGGGGGACAGGGGACTACGAGCAGTACTTC.